This TCR beta chain was captured in a study of cytomegalovirus exposure and HLA in healthy donors (dated by TCRdb to 2016 to 2017). About the investigation overall: An earlier analysis of 587 of the donors reported 276 Gb of sequence data and 117 million unique TCR beta sequences obtained from 180 million or so T cells. To decide whether each TCR beta V gene segment behaved as functional or pseudogenic, an earlier analysis of some 600 of the donors relied on high-throughput TCR beta sequencing. In a later genetic analysis, genome-wide SNP genotypes for about 65% of the 666 donors were used, and that subset was treated as a discovery cohort. Among 398 genotyped donors of the cohort, an average of approximately 240,000 unique TCR beta nucleotide sequences were sequenced per donor, roughly 18% of them non-productive. An early release that covered fewer than 750 HLA-typed donors contained about 300 gigabases of sequencing data and around 80 million unique TCR sequences. Rather than drawing on any new phenotypic data, the later analysis identified candidate immune exposures from TCR beta sequences and the way those sequences occurred across donors. HLA typing included class I and class II loci at four-digit resolution. Donor age, sex, ethnicity and CMV serostatus were compiled together with the repertoire data. To study patterns of TCR occurrence, a later analysis re-analyzed previously published TCR beta repertoires from hundreds of donors and added high-resolution HLA genotyping. The study profiled the T cell repertoires of approximately 700 subjects by immunosequencing and related them to cytomegalovirus serostatus. Four to six DR-DQ haplotypes were handled as single units for association and clustering because linkage in the cohort was strong. To predict cytomegalovirus infection status, the study combined high-throughput TCR immunosequencing, statistical association of individual TCRs with disease status, and machine learning. Of the roughly 390 genotyped donors, approximately 83% fell in the genetic ancestry cluster associated with self-reported Caucasian donors. Typing coverage differed by locus: A, B, C, DRB1 and DQB1 were typed in roughly 620-630 donors, DQA1 in 522, DPA1 in nearly 610, and DPB1 in roughly 470. The study aimed to test whether signatures of past pathogen exposure could be identified by cataloging public T cell receptors. Every discovery cohort repertoire had been produced on one sequencing platform. A separate validation cohort of approximately 130 different subjects was used in addition to the approximately 640-subject first cohort. Overall study outcomes, separate from this receptor: Across donors, most TCR sequences were observed very rarely, whereas some public TCRs were present in many individuals. A further reported finding was that TCR beta sequences accurately predicted the HLA-A and HLA-B alleles for most subjects in the first cohort. The presence/absence analyses assumed that sequencing depth was roughly uniform across donors, and that assumption may not be true. The classifier was reported to diagnose cytomegalovirus status with high specificity and sensitivity in both the original cohort and the validation cohort. The authors suggested that the approach could potentially be generalized to other disease states and immunological phenotypes. A later genetic analysis reported fewer N-insertions in productive TCRs among donors in an Asian-associated ancestry cluster than the roughly 700-donor mean. Only TCR beta chains were sequenced in this cohort, and the absence of alpha or paired-chain data limited detectable features. In vitro tests confirmed that a few of the cytomegalovirus-associated TCR beta chains recognize cytomegalovirus antigens. Because counts were too low, some 16 rarely observed V segments, including chromosome 9 orphons, were excluded from the earlier analysis of roughly 580 of the donors. In a later analysis, the rate of TCR association differed among HLA loci, with DRB1 alleles having the most associated TCRs and HLA-C alleles having the fewest. According to a later analysis, most CMV-associated TCR beta chains appeared to be HLA-restricted, and the HLA associations seemed to be driven largely by CMV exposure. A later analysis reported that several top co-occurrence clusters appeared linked to parvovirus B19, influenza, CMV and Epstein-Barr virus. The sequencing pipeline was judged likely to have produced a cluster of highly shared sequence variants as a technical artifact. In a later analysis, HLA-associated TCR beta chains showed more clonal expansion and lower generation probabilities than non-associated chains that were equally common. When HLA alleles, especially DR and DQ, strongly co-occurred, attributing TCR associations to individual alleles was difficult. In a later analysis, over 15,000 TCR beta sequences were associated with specific HLA alleles at a false discovery rate of 0.05. The only immune exposure information available for the cohort was CMV serostatus. Some IMGT-functional V segments, including TRBV6-2 and TRBV6-3, could not be told apart with the 87-base-pair reads, so those segments were excluded. Linkage disequilibrium might explain the correlated functional status among segregating V segments, but an unknown experimental factor could not be excluded. In an earlier analysis of roughly 560 of the donors, most TCR beta V segments were observed in productive rearrangements about 87% or about 30% of the time, broadly matching IMGT annotations. The study gave a list of over 150 TCR beta chains associated with cytomegalovirus. Because HLA typing was unavailable for some donors at each locus, only the typed subset was used in association tests. A later genetic analysis associated a missense DCLRE1C variant with V-gene and J-gene trimming of TCR beta chains, and an independent cohort replicated the association.

To prepare the library, the immunoSEQ multiplex PCR assay was applied. A mixture of 60 forward primers for TCR Vbeta segments and 13 reverse primers for TCR Jbeta segments was used in the multiplex PCR. A multiplex PCR assay on genomic DNA amplified the CDR3 region of rearranged TCR beta genes. On the Illumina HiSeq System, the amplified TCR beta libraries were sequenced as 87-base-pair reads. The original pipeline was this. A later analysis tallied around 87 million unique TCR beta chains across the approximately 670 repertoires, and roughly 11 million of those chains were shared by two or more donors. Raw reads were error-corrected and collapsed into unique sequences with a nearest-neighbor algorithm that merged closely related sequences to remove PCR and sequencing errors. Alignment of CDR3 sequences to IMGT reference sequences was used to assign V, D and J gene segments. Each retained sequence needed at least a six-nucleotide match to both a V gene segment and a J gene segment. Rearrangements were classified as productive when the CDR3 lacked stop codons and remained in frame with V and J, and all other rearrangements were classified as non-productive. CDR3 was defined according to IMGT convention as the region running from the second conserved V-encoded cysteine to the conserved J-encoded phenylalanine. The earlier analysis of about 620 of the donors excluded sequences that lacked an unambiguous match to a single V gene segment. An earlier analysis of around 600 of the donors classified V segments as functional when productive rearrangements were above 56.7% and as segregating when the standard deviation between donors was above 5%. A statistical classification framework was built to diagnose cytomegalovirus status from the catalog of TCR beta chain sequences. A later analysis assigned V and J genes by comparing TCR nucleotide sequences with IMGT/GENE-DB human TR gene sequences. The TCRdist pipeline was used in a later analysis to assign CDR3 sequences and most-parsimonious VDJ recombination scenarios. A later analysis defined each TCR beta chain by its CDR3 amino acid sequence plus V-gene family, and excluded reads lacking a unique V-gene family. A later analysis removed several hundred highly shared, low-generation-probability nucleotide sequences to deal with suspected cross-contamination and a sequencing artifact. In a later analysis, a clonal expansion index for each public chain was calculated from normalized within-repertoire ranks of inferred template counts. In a later analysis, generation probabilities were computed using a VDJ recombination model fitted to out-of-frame rearrangements, and the results were checked against IGoR. In a later analysis, TCR-TCR, TCR-HLA and TCR-CMV co-occurrence was scored with hypergeometric tests, and a repertoire-size bias correction was applied to TCR pairs. A later analysis estimated false discovery rates by permuting HLA or CMV assignments 20 times. A later analysis grouped co-occurring TCRs with DBSCAN, adding TCRdist sequence similarity when clustering within HLA-allele-positive subsets. Repertoires with fewer than 30,000 or more than 120,000 public chains, plus five repertoires with anomalous nucleotide sharing, were excluded from co-occurrence clustering. TCRdb mirrors the immuneACCESS table, restricted to in-frame sequences. Some clones are absent from its copies; in checked studies, under half trace to an unresolved V gene, and the reason for the others is unknown. V and J calls and clone size are given by that table; D and trimming were obtained from the DNA. Counted in this sample were a few hundred thousand clones; roughly 80% of them appeared once. The top ten hold around 2.8% of the sample.

This clone was seen only once. What antigen it recognizes has not been identified. The input lacks base qualities; no much larger clone sits a single base away. The cohort comprised fewer than 750 healthy bone marrow donors. At the time of sampling, all cohort members were nominally healthy, though unrecorded immune exposures were likely present. The donor was CMV seronegative and was included in the group of a few hundred seronegative cohort members. Every donor gave a peripheral blood sample, and the peripheral blood mononuclear cells from that sample were used for TCR beta sequencing. Genomic DNA extraction from the blood cell samples was performed with the Qiagen DNeasy Blood Extraction Kit. V is cut by 3 bases and J by 1 base, and the space between the germline ends is 10 bases. The germline V gene gives CDR1 as SGHRS and CDR2 as YFSETQ. The CDR3 runs 15 amino acids, cysteine and phenylalanine included. This entry keeps only the CDR3 DNA: 45 bases, framed from base 1.

This sequence uses TRBV5-1 and TRBJ2-2, with a tentative D gene TRBD1 over 6 matching bases. Sample: PBMCs. The origin of this receptor is a man aged 30-40 years in good health and CMV-seronegative. CDR3 sequence: CASSSTGMNTGELFF. The nucleotides read TGCGCCAGCAGCTCCACAGGGATGAACACCGGGGAGCTGTTTTTT.